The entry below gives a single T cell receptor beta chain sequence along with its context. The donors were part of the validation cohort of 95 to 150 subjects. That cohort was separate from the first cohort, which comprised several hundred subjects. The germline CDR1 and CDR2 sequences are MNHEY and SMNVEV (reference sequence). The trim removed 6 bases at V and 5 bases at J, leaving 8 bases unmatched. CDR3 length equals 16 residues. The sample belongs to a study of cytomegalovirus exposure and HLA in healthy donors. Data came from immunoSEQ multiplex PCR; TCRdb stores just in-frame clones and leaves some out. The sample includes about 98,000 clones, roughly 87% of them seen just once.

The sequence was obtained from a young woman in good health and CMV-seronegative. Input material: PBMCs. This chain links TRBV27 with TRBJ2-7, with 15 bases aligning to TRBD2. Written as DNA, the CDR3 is TGTGCCAGCAGCCAGGGACTAGCGGGAGGCGGGGACGAGCAGTACTTC. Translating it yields CASSQGLAGGGDEQYF.